This T cell receptor beta chain originates from a study of PD-L1 blockade in urothelial cancer. Study-level background: Blood samples had a median of approximately 140,000 T cells, tens of thousands of unique TCRs, and clonality around 0.08.

This table comes from immunoSEQ multiplex PCR, and its TCRdb copy is limited to in-frame clones, with some not included. The sample consists of tens of thousands of clones, 70% to 90% of them appearing once. The CDR3 sequence is 16 residues long. Germline V gene lookup returns CDR1 SGHNT and CDR2 YENEEA. V lost 1 base to trimming and J lost 5 bases; unmatched junction nucleotides: 6. Patients yielded 1 to 8 samples each, pretreatment and on-treatment. V and J are TRBV11-3 and TRBJ2-1, with 9 bases aligning to TRBD2. The receptor comes from a man in his 60s with urothelial cancer. The starting material was PBMCs, obtained around atezolizumab (anti-PD-L1) treatment. The CDR3 region has the DNA TGTGCCAGCAGCTTAGGGGGACTAGCCGAAGACAATGAGCAGTTCTTC. Encoded protein: CASSLGGLAEDNEQFF.